This T cell receptor beta chain was recorded in a study of beta chain features in type 1 diabetes. The sequenced template was cDNA made from the entire isolated RNA. Generated by immunoSEQ multiplex PCR, the TCRdb table keeps only in-frame clones and is missing some. The data show 900,000 or so clones, with 15% to 20% seen just once and 0.02% to 0.03% held by the top ten. Study results and limitations: A moderate, significant TCRB CDR3 shortening appeared in type 1 diabetes across four CD4+ subsets.

Staining for CD45RO/CCR7/CD25/CD127/CD95/CD27 allowed sorting of CD4+ naive, central memory, regulatory and stem cell-like memory cells. This clone showed up just a few times. The antigen is unknown. The source is a woman aged 18-29 years in good health. Sequenced: naive CD4+ T cells from blood.

CDR3 nucleotides: TGTGCCAGCAGCTTGGTACCAGCGCCGGGAGGCTACACCTTC. Protein: CASSLVPAPGGYTF. V usage is TRBV5-8 and J usage is TRBJ1-2; no firm D call. The V and J ends lost 0 bases and 8 bases respectively, with 14 bases between them. Per the germline V gene, CDR1 is SGHTS and CDR2 is YDEGEE. This CDR3 contains 14 residues. The full variable domain, completed using reference TRBV5-8 and TRBJ1-2, is EAGVTQSPTHLIKTRGQQATLRCSPISGHTSVYWYQQALGLGLQFLLWYDEGEERNRGNFPPRFSGRQFPNYSSELNVNALELEDSALYLCASSLVPAPGGYTFGSGTRLTVV.